A single sample gave rise to the 27 T cell receptor beta chains below, sequenced in a study of blood T cell repertoires in COVID-19. Sequencing was performed with immunoSEQ multiplex PCR; in TCRdb, only in-frame clones are kept and a portion is missing. This sample has tens of thousands of clones, with around 84% found just once. The sequenced sample was peripheral blood. The receptors originated from a woman older than 75 in a cohort sampled during active or convalescent COVID-19.

This sequence joins TRBV28 and TRBJ2-7, with 7 bases matching TRBD1. Trimming took 5 bases from V and 0 from J; bases not matched to a gene: 7. This CDR3 has 15 amino acids. Germline V gene data show CDR1 as MDHEN and CDR2 as SYDVKM. Written as DNA, the CDR3 is TGTGCCAGCAGTAAACCCGGGACAGCCTCCTACGAGCAGTACTTC. It encodes CASSKPGTASYEQYF.

V is TRBV18 and J is TRBJ2-5; a weak D match, TRBD1 (6 bases). There are 14 residues in the CDR3. Per germline, CDR1 KGHSH and CDR2 LQKENI. V shed 3 bases and J shed 4 bases, with 12 bases lying between them. The CDR3 sequence: CASSPLGRGETQYF. The CDR3, as DNA: TGTGCCAGCTCACCTCTCGGCAGGGGAGAGACCCAGTACTTC.

The CDR3 loop reads CASSVPTGELFF. CDR3 bases: TGTGCCAGCAGCGTTCCAACCGGGGAGCTGTTTTTT. The V and J genes are TRBV9 and TRBJ2-2, with D unresolved. Between the trimmed V and J ends, which lost 2 bases and 5 bases, there was a span of 4 bases. CDR1 is SGDLS and CDR2 is YYNGEE in the germline V gene. There are 12 residues in the CDR3.

The chain links TRBV29-1 to TRBJ1-2; TRBD1 matches 10 bases. CDR3 length: 17 residues. The germline V gene encodes CDR1 SQVTM and CDR2 ANQGSEA. V lost 2 bases and J lost 2; bases outside the gene matches: 11. The CDR3 DNA reads TGCAGCGTTGAAAAAACCCCCGGGACAGGGGCGAACTATGGCTACACCTTC. Encoded protein: CSVEKTPGTGANYGYTF.

The CDR3 DNA reads as TGTGCCAGCAGCCTGACGGGCTCCTACAATGAGCAGTTCTTC. This translates into CASSLTGSYNEQFF. The chain links TRBV25-1 to TRBJ2-1; no clear D gene. Germline CDR1 is MGHDK and CDR2 is SYGVNS. V gave up 6 bases and J gave up 0 bases, with 9 bases separating them. The CDR3 consists of 14 residues.

This rearrangement joins TRBV21-1 to TRBJ1-2. TRBV21-1 constitutes a pseudogene. This CDR3 comprises 17 residues. The CDR3 sequence: CASSKAAESQSNYGYTF. Written as DNA, the CDR3 is TGTGCCAGCAGCAAGGCGGCCGAATCGCAATCAAACTATGGCTACACCTTC.

This sequence joins TRBV27 and TRBJ2-1; 10 nucleotides line up with TRBD2. The CDR3 covers 15 residues. CDR1 and CDR2 from the germline V gene are MNHEY and SMNVEV (reference sequence). The V gene end was trimmed by 6 bases and the J gene end by 3 bases; junction bases not matched to a gene: 5. CDR3 amino acids: CASSPGTSDYNEQFF. Here the CDR3 DNA reads TGTGCCAGCAGCCCCGGGACTAGCGACTACAATGAGCAGTTCTTC.

The J gene is TRBJ2-7, the V gene TRBV5-4; the D gene is possibly TRBD2 (6 bases). There are 15 residues in the CDR3. Germline lookup yields CDR1 SGHNT and CDR2 YYREEE (reference sequence). Trimming took 5 bases from V and 0 from J, leaving 15 bases between them. This CDR3 reads CASSPGGASSYEQYV. CDR3 coding DNA: TGTGCCAGCAGTCCGGGCGGGGCCAGCTCCTACGAGCAGTACGTC.

This clone has only a few counts. The chain is built from TRBV19 and TRBJ2-1; 10 bases line up with TRBD2. Germline V gene lookup returns CDR1 LNHDA and CDR2 SQIVND (reference sequence). The CDR3 has 17 amino acids. V was pared by 2 bases and J by 0 bases, with 4 bases of the junction left unmatched. This chain's CDR3 is CASSIPSGRYSYNEQFF. The DNA of the CDR3 is TGTGCCAGTAGTATACCTAGCGGGAGATACTCCTACAATGAGCAGTTCTTC.

This rearrangement joins TRBV29-1 to TRBJ2-1, with TRBD2 identical over 7 bases. The germline V gene encodes CDR1 SQVTM and CDR2 ANQGSEA. This CDR3 region has 14 residues. The trim removed 4 bases at V and 3 bases at J, leaving 6 bases unmatched. The CDR3 DNA reads TGCAGCGTTGGTAGAGGCGGGAGCTACAATGAGCAGTTCTTC. It encodes CSVGRGGSYNEQFF.

The chain is built from TRBV24-1 and TRBJ2-1, with 16 bases fitting TRBD2. Per the germline V gene, CDR1 is KGHDR and CDR2 is SFDVKD. The CDR3 is made up of 18 amino acids. V shed 4 bases and J 7 bases; nucleotides not matched to a gene: 9. Here the CDR3 reads CATSDVGLAGGYGNEQFF. DNA of the CDR3: TGTGCCACCAGTGACGTGGGACTAGCGGGAGGGTATGGGAATGAGCAGTTCTTC.

The chain links TRBV12-5 to TRBJ1-1; 8 nucleotides line up with TRBD1. With 6 bases clipped from V and 4 bases from J, the junction kept 7 bases outside the gene matches. The CDR3 contains 14 residues. Germline CDR1 reads LGHNT; CDR2 reads FRNRAP. CDR3 sequence (DNA): TGTGCTAGTGGCGGAGACAGGGGCTTCACTGAAGCTTTCTTT. Translation: CASGGDRGFTEAFF.

This sequence joins TRBV27 and TRBJ2-1, with 10 bases identical to TRBD1. Germline V gene sequence: CDR1 MNHEY, CDR2 SMNVEV (reference sequence). The CDR3 runs 14 residues. V shed 5 bases and J 6 bases; nucleotides not matched to a gene: 4. The CDR3 DNA reads TGTGCCAGCAGTAACCGGGACAGGGGCAATGAGCAGTTCTTC. It codes for CASSNRDRGNEQFF.

The CDR3 DNA reads TGTGCCAGCAGTTCGTATAGCGGGAGGATTGAGCAGTTCTTC. This gives the protein CASSSYSGRIEQFF. The genes are TRBV2 and TRBJ2-1, with 10 bases fitting TRBD2. With V trimmed by 5 bases and J by 9 bases, 7 bases remained unmatched. The CDR3 consists of 14 residues. CDR1 and CDR2 (germline): SNHLY, FYNNEI.

This clone came up a few times. The chain uses TRBV2 and TRBJ2-1; a possible D gene is TRBD2 (5 bases). Germline V gene data show CDR1 as SNHLY and CDR2 as FYNNEI. The CDR3 is 11 amino acids. The ends were cut back, 4 bases at V and 7 bases at J, with 5 bases in the middle. Here the CDR3 DNA reads TGTGCCAGCAGTGGGAGGAATGAGCAGTTCTTC. Translated: CASSGRNEQFF.

This sequence joins TRBV5-5 and TRBJ2-3; D is ambiguous. Germline V gene lookup returns CDR1 SGHKS and CDR2 YYEKEE (reference sequence). The V and J ends lost 4 bases and 2 bases respectively, with 14 bases between them. The CDR3 length is 15 residues. The CDR3 sequence is CASSQTGGPTDTQYF. In nucleotides, the CDR3 is TGTGCCAGCAGCCAGACCGGCGGCCCCACAGATACGCAGTATTTT.

The chain is built from TRBV10-1 and TRBJ2-3; 11 positions match TRBD2. Per the germline V gene, CDR1 is WNHNN and CDR2 is SYGVQD (reference sequence). The CDR3 runs 20 residues. The trim removed 4 bases at V and 1 base at J, leaving 16 bases unmatched. The CDR3 region has the DNA TGCGCCAGCAGTGGCTCCCCCGGGACTAGCGGTCCCTTTCGCACAGATACGCAGTATTTT. It yields the protein CASSGSPGTSGPFRTDTQYF.

The gene calls are TRBV25-1 and TRBJ1-2, with D possibly being TRBD1 (5 bases). CDR1 MGHDK and CDR2 SYGVNS come from the germline V gene. This CDR3 is 13 amino acids long. The ends were cut back, 6 bases at V and 7 bases at J, with 15 bases in the middle. DNA for the CDR3: TGTGCCAGCAGGAAGGAGGGAGGGGCTGGCTACACCTTC. This gives the protein CASRKEGGAGYTF.

Comments on this clone: Given the absence of the conserved phenylalanine or tryptophan at the CDR3 end, a read error is likely. The DNA is omitted, as the CDR3 cannot be located on it reliably, and the CDR3 follows TCRdb's listing. This chain links TRBV21-1 with TRBJ2-7; the table's D call, TRBD2, has no DNA check behind it. TRBV21-1 constitutes a pseudogene. The CDR3 is 18 amino acids long, termini counted. The chain's CDR3 is CASSKASGTYPTSSTSVC.

This chain joins TRBV28 and TRBJ1-4; 11 bases are a match to TRBD1. Losses at the gene ends were 6 bases for V and 7 bases for J; bases not matched to a gene: 7. CDR1 MDHEN and CDR2 SYDVKM come from the germline V gene. This CDR3 region has 15 residues. The CDR3, as DNA: TGTGCCAGCAGCCCTGGACAGGGGGCTAGTGAAAAACTGTTTTTT. This translates into CASSPGQGASEKLFF.

The rearrangement links TRBV21-1 to TRBJ2-3; the listed D gene, TRBD1, was not tested against the DNA. TRBV21-1 is deemed a pseudogene. This CDR3 is built from 15 residues. The CDR3 reads CASSNQTGGADTQYF. As DNA, the CDR3 is TGTGCCAGCAGCAACCAGACAGGGGGCGCAGATACGCAGTATTTT.

This clone was recorded only once. This rearrangement joins TRBV24-1 to TRBJ2-1, with 10 bases lining up with TRBD2. The J segment lost 7 bases and the V segment lost 4 bases, leaving 9 bases of the junction unmatched. This CDR3 region has 16 residues. Germline assignment: CDR1 KGHDR and CDR2 SFDVKD. This CDR3 reads CATSDPTSGKANEQFF. CDR3 bases: TGTGCCACCAGTGACCCCACTAGCGGGAAAGCGAATGAGCAGTTCTTC.

The chain links TRBV7-6 to TRBJ2-1, with 10 positions matching TRBD1. After removal of 5 bases from V and 8 bases from J, the junction contained 6 bases not matched to a gene. The CDR3 is made up of 14 amino acids. The germline V gene encodes CDR1 SGHVS and CDR2 FNYEAQ. The CDR3 loop is CASSPWTGGDEQFF. The CDR3, as DNA: TGTGCCAGCAGCCCCTGGACAGGGGGGGATGAGCAGTTCTTC.

In its sample, this clone was seen once. The chain joins TRBV2 to TRBJ2-3; D is uncertain. CDR1 and CDR2 (germline): SNHLY, FYNNEI. The CDR3 has 12 amino acids. V lost 4 bases to trimming and J lost 2 bases, with 4 bases between them. The CDR3 DNA reads as TGTGCCAGCAGTGGGCCCACAGATACGCAGTATTTT. Protein sequence: CASSGPTDTQYF.

The chain recombines TRBV4-1 with TRBJ2-1; 10 positions match TRBD2. CDR1 and CDR2 from the germline V gene are MGHRA and YSYEKL. The CDR3 spans 20 residues. The trim removed 4 bases at V and 0 bases at J, leaving 15 bases unmatched. CDR3 coding DNA: TGCGCCAGCAGCCTATATATCCTAGCGGGAGAGATGAGCTCCTACAATGAGCAGTTCTTC. Its translation: CASSLYILAGEMSSYNEQFF.

This chain joins TRBV6-4 and TRBJ2-1; TRBD2 agrees at 10 bases. Trimming removed 4 bases from V and 3 bases from J; junction bases left unmatched: 3. The CDR3 consists of 15 residues. The germline gives CDR1 MRHNA, CDR2 SNTAGT. Here the CDR3 reads CASSVGTSDYNEQFF. The CDR3, as DNA: TGTGCCAGCAGTGTAGGGACTAGCGACTACAATGAGCAGTTCTTC.

The chain uses TRBV3-1 (or the pseudogene TRBV3-2) and TRBJ2-5; D ambiguous. This CDR3 comprises 11 residues. The germline V gene has CDR1 LGHDT and CDR2 YNNKEL (reference sequence). The ends were cut back, 4 bases at V and 6 bases at J, with 6 bases in the middle. In DNA form, the CDR3 reads TGTGCCAGCAGCCTGGAGAAGACCCAGTACTTC. Its translation is CASSLEKTQYF.